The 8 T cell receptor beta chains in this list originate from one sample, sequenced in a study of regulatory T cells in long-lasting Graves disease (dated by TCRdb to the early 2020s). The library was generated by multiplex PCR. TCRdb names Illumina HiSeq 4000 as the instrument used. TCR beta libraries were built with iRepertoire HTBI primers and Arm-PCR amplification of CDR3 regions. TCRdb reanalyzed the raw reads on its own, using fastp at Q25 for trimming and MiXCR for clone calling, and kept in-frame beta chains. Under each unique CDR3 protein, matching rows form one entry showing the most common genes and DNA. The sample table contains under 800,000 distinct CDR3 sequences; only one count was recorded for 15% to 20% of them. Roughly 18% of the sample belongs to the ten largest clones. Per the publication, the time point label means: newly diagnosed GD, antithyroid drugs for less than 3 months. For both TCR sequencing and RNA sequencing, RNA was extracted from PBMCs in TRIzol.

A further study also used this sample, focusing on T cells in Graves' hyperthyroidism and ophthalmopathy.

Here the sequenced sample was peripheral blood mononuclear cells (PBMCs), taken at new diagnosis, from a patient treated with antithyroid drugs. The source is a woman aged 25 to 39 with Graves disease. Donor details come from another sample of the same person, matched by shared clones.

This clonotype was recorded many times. CDR3 in DNA: TGCAGCCCGACTCAGAGCTCCTACAATGAGCAGTTCTTC. Translating gives CSPTQSSYNEQFF. The gene calls are TRBV20-1 and TRBJ2-1; D gene unclear. CDR3 size: 13 residues. CDR1 and CDR2 (germline): DFQATT, SNEGSKA (reference sequence).

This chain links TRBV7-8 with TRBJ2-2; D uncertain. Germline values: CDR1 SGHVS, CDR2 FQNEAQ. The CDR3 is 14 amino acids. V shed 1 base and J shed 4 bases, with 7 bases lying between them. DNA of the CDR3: TGTGCCAGCAGCTTAGGTTACAGCACCGGGGAGCTGTTTTTT. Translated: CASSLGYSTGELFF. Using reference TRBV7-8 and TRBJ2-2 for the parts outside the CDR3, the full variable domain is GAGVSQSPRYKVAKRGQDVALRCDPISGHVSLFWYQQALGQGPEFLTYFQNEAQLDKSGLPSDRFFAERPEGSVSTLKIQRTQQEDSAVYLCASSLGYSTGELFFGEGSRLTVL.

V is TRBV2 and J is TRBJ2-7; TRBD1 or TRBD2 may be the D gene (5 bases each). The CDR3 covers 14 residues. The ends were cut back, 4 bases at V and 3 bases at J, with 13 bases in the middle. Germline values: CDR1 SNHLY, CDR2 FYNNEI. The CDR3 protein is CASSGRDGVYEQYF. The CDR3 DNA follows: TGTGCCAGCAGTGGCCGGGACGGAGTCTACGAGCAGTACTTC.

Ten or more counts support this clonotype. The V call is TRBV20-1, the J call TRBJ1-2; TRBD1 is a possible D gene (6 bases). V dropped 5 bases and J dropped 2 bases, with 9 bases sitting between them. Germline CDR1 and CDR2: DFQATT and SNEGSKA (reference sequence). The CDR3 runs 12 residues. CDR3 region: CSALQGNYGYTF. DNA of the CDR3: TGCAGTGCTTTACAGGGAAACTATGGCTACACCTTC.

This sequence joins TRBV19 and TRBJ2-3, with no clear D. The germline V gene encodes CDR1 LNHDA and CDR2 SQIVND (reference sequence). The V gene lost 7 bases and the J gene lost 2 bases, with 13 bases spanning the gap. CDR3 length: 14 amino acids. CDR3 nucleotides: TGTGCCAGTACTAAAGTGGGGTCCACAGATACGCAGTATTTT. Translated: CASTKVGSTDTQYF.

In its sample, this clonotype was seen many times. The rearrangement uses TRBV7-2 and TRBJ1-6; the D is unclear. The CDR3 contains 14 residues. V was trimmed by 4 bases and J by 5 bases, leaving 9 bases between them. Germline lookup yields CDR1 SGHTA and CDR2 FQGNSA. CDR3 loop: CASSSGSDNSPLHF. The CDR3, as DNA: TGTGCCAGCAGCTCGGGCAGTGATAATTCACCCCTCCACTTT.

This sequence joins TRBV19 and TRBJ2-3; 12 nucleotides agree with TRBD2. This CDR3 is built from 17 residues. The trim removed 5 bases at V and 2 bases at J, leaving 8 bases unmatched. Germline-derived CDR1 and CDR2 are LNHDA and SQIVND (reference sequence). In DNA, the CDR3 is TGTGCCAGTAGTGAGCGACTAGCGGGGGTTCACACAGATACGCAGTATTTT. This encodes CASSERLAGVHTDTQYF. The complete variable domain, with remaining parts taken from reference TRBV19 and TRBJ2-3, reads DGGITQSPKYLFRKEGQNVTLSCEQNLNHDAMYWYRQDPGQGLRLIYYSQIVNDFQKGDIAEGYSVSREKKESFPLTVTSAQKNPTAFYLCASSERLAGVHTDTQYFGPGTRLTVL.

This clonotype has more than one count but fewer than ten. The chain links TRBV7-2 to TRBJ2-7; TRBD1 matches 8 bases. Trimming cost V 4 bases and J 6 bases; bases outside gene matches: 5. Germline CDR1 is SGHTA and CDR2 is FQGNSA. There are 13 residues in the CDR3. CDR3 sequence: CASSSDRGGEQYF. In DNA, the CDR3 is TGTGCCAGCAGCTCAGACAGGGGAGGCGAGCAGTACTTC. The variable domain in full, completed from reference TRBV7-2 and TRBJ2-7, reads GAGVSQSPSNKVTEKGKDVELRCDPISGHTALYWYRQSLGQGLEFLIYFQGNSAPDKSGLPSDRFSAERTGGSVSTLTIQRTQQEDSAVYLCASSSDRGGEQYFGPGTRLTVT.